This T cell receptor (beta chain) was sequenced during a study of graft-versus-host responses after intestinal transplantation. Produced via immunoSEQ multiplex PCR; TCRdb's table is partial and in-frame only. The top ten hold around 3.9% of the sample, which has 6,000 to 9,000 clones, about 31% seen once. Within the sample, this clone is medium-sized. This CDR3 contains 13 residues. Per germline, CDR1 MGHDK and CDR2 SYGVNS. The V gene lost 3 bases and the J gene lost 1 base, with 6 bases spanning the gap. The sample was alloreactive CD4+ T cells from a mixed lymphocyte reaction culture, taken before transplantation. Documented subset: CFSE-low proliferating T cells sorted from roughly 6-day pre-transplant mixed lymphocyte reaction (GvH or HvG direction). The receptor's source is a human patient who was an organ donor for intestinal transplantation. The J gene is TRBJ1-1, the V gene TRBV25-1, with D unclear. CDR3 nucleotide sequence: TGTGCCAGCAGTGATTACACGAACACTGAAGCTTTCTTT. Protein product: CASSDYTNTEAFF.